The T cell receptor (beta chain) described here comes from a study of blood T cell repertoires in COVID-19. Study-wide background: The origin of the acute and convalescent COVID-19 samples was the United States, Italy and Spain. The analysed material was cDNA or gDNA that came from T cells, B-cell-depleted T cells, or PBMCs.

Original analysis: Amplification of reference gene primers was used by the study to estimate nucleated cell counts. Assay used: immunoSEQ multiplex PCR; TCRdb lists only in-frame clones, some missing. V and J calls and clone size are as listed in that table; D and trimming were resolved from the DNA. The repertoire holds about 84,000 clones, with approximately 82% as singletons. This CDR3 is built from 14 residues. From germline, CDR1 is SGHAT and CDR2 FQNNGV. The trim removed 5 bases at V and 6 bases at J, leaving 7 bases unmatched. The chain carries TRBV11-2 and TRBJ2-3; 8 bases match TRBD1. This clonotype was sampled from a man at least 80 years old with active or convalescent COVID-19. The specimen was peripheral blood. CDR3: CASSLTGVGDTQYF. CDR3 nucleotide sequence: TGTGCCAGCAGCCTGACAGGGGTTGGGGATACGCAGTATTTT.